This TCR beta chain appears in the sequencing data of a study of blood T cells in healthy people across ages. Through a sample-barcoded 5' primer and a J-beta primer mix, a second PCR was run for 7 to 11 cycles. TCRdb analysed the 5' RACE reads with MiXCR anew, one entry per CDR3 protein. The sample comprises 2 million or so distinct CDR3 sequences, roughly 50% of which are singletons, and around 2.1% rests with the top ten. Germline assignment: CDR1 SGHRS and CDR2 YFSETQ. The V gene lost 3 bases and the J gene lost 6 bases, with 10 bases spanning the gap. The CDR3 runs to 13 residues. The chain employs TRBV5-1 and TRBJ2-1; D may be TRBD1 (6 bases). The source of this sequence is a woman in her forties in good health. The specimen sequenced was blood. The CDR3 DNA reads as TGCGCCAGCAGCTCGAAGGGGGTCAATGAGCAGTTCTTC. It yields the protein CASSSKGVNEQFF.